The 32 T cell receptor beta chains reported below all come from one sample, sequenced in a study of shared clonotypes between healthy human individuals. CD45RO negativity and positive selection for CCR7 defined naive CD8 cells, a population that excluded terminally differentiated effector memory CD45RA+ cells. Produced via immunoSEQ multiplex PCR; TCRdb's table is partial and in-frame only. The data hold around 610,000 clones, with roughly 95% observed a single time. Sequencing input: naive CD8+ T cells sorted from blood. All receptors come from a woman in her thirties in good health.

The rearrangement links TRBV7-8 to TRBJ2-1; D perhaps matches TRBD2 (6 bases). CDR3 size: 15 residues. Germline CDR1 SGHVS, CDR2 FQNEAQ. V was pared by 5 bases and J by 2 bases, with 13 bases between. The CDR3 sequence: CASSPRGGTYNEQFF. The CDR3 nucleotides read TGTGCCAGCAGCCCACGGGGCGGGACCTACAATGAGCAGTTCTTC.

For the CDR3, the DNA is TGTGCCATCAGAGACACGACAGGGCTGTTCGAGACCCAGTACTTC. As protein: CAIRDTTGLFETQYF. This chain joins TRBV10-3 and TRBJ2-5; the match to TRBD1 covers 7 bases. V trimming: 6 bases; J trimming: 5 bases; junction bases outside the gene matches: 12. The CDR3 runs to 15 residues. CDR1 ENHRY and CDR2 SYGVKD come from the germline V gene.

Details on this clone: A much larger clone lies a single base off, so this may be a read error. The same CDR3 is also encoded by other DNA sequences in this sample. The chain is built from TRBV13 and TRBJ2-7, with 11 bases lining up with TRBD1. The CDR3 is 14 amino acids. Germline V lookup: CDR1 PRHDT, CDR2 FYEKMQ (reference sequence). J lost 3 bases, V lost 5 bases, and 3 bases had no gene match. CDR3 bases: TGTGCCAGCAGCGCAGGGACAGGGGGCTACGAGCAGTACTTC. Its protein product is CASSAGTGGYEQYF.

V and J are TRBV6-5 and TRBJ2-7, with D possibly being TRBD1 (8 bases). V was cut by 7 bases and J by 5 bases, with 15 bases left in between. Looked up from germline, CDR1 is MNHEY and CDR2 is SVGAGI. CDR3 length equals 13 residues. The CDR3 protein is CASKRTGRDEQYF. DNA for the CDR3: TGTGCCAGCAAAAGGACAGGGAGGGACGAGCAGTACTTC.

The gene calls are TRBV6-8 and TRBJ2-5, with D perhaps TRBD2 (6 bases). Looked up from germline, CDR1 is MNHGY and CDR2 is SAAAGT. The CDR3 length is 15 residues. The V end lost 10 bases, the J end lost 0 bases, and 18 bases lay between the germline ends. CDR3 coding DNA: TGTGCCAACATGTCCGAAACTAGCTACCAAGAGACCCAGTACTTC. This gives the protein CANMSETSYQETQYF.

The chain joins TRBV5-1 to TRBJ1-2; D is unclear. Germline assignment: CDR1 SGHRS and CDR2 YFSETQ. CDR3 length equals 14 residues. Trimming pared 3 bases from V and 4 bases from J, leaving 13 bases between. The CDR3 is CASSSEGPTYGYTF. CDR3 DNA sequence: TGCGCCAGCAGCTCGGAAGGACCGACCTATGGCTACACCTTC.

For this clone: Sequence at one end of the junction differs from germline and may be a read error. The CDR3 DNA reads TGTTCGGATCTTGAGAGCCGGAGGGGTTTGCATCAGCCCCAGCATTTT. Amino acids: CSDLESRRGLHQPQHF. The genes are TRBV5-1 and TRBJ1-5; possibly TRBD1 for D (5 bases). Looked up from germline, CDR1 is SGHRS and CDR2 is YFSETQ. The CDR3 loop spans 16 amino acids.

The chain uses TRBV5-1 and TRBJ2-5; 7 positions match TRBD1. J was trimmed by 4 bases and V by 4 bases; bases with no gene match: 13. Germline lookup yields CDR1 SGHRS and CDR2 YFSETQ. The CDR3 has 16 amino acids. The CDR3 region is CASSTPGTVGGETQYF. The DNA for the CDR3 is TGCGCCAGCAGCACACCCGGGACAGTTGGTGGAGAGACCCAGTACTTC.

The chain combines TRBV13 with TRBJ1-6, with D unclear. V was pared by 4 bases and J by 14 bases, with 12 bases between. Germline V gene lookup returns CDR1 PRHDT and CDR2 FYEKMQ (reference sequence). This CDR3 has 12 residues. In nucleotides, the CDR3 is TGTGCCAGCAGCTCTGATGGGGATTCCCTCCACTTT. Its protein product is CASSSDGDSLHF.

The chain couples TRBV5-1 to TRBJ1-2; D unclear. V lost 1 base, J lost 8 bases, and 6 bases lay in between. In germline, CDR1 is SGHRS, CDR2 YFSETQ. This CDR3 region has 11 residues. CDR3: CASSLLGGYTF. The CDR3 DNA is TGCGCCAGCAGCTTGCTGGGAGGCTACACCTTC.

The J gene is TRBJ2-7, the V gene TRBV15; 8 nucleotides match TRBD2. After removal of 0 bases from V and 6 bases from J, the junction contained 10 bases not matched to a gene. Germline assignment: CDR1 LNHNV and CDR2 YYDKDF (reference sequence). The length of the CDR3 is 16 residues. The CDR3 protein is CATSRDLGSGEREQYF. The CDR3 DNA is TGTGCCACCAGCAGAGATTTAGGTAGCGGGGAGCGCGAGCAGTACTTC. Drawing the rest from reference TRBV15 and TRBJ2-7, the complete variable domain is DAMVIQNPRYQVTQFGKPVTLSCSQTLNHNVMYWYQQKSSQAPKLLFHYYDKDFNNEADTPDNFQSRRPNTSFCFLDIRSPGLGDTAMYLCATSRDLGSGEREQYFGPGTRLTVT.

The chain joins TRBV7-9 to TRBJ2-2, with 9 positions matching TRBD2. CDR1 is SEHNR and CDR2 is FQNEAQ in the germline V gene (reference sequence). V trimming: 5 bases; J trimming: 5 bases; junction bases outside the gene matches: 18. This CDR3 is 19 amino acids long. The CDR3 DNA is TGTGCCAGCAGCGAATTCCCGTACGCGGGAGGGCCCAGGACCGGGGAGCTGTTTTTT. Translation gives CASSEFPYAGGPRTGELFF.

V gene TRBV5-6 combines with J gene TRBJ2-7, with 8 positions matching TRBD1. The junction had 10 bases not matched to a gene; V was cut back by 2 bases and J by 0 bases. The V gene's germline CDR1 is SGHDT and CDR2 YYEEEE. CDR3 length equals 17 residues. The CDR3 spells CASSFPFRDRSSYEQYF. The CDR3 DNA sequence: TGTGCCAGCAGCTTCCCCTTCCGGGACAGGAGCTCCTACGAGCAGTACTTC.

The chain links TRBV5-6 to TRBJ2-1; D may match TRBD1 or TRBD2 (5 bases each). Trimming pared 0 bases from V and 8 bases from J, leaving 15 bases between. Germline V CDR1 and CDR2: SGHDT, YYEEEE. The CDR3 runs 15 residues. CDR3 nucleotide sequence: TGTGCCAGCAGCTTGGAGGGACCCTTAATCGATGAGCAGTTCTTC. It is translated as CASSLEGPLIDEQFF.

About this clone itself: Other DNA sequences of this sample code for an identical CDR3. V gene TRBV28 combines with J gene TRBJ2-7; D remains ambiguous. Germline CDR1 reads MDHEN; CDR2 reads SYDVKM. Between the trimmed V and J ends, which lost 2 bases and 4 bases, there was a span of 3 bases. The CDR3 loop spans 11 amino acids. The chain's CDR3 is CASSLDYEQYF. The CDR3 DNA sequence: TGTGCCAGCAGTTTAGATTACGAGCAGTACTTC.

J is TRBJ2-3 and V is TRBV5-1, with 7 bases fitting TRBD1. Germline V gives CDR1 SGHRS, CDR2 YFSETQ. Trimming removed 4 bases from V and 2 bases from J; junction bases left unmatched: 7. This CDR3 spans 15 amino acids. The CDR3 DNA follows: TGCGCCAGCAGCCGGACAGGTAGTAACACAGATACGCAGTATTTT. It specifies CASSRTGSNTDTQYF.

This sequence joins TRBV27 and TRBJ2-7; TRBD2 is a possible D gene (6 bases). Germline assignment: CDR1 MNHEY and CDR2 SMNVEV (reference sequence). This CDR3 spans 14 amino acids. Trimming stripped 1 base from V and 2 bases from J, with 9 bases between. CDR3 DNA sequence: TGTGCCAGCAGTTTATTAGCGGAGGCCTACGAGCAGTACTTC. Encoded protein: CASSLLAEAYEQYF.

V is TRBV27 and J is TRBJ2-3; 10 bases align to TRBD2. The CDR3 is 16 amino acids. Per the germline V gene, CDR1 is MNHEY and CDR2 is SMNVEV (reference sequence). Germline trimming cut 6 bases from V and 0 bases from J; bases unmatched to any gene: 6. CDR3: CASRGTSVLSTDTQYF. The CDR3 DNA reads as TGTGCCAGCAGGGGGACTAGCGTCCTTAGCACAGATACGCAGTATTTT.

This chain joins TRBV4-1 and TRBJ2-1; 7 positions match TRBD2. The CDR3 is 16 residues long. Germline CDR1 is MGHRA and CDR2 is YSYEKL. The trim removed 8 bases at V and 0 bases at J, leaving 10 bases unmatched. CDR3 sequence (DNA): TGCGCCAGCTCCCGCTCGGGAGGAAGCTCCTACAATGAGCAGTTCTTC. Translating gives CASSRSGGSSYNEQFF.

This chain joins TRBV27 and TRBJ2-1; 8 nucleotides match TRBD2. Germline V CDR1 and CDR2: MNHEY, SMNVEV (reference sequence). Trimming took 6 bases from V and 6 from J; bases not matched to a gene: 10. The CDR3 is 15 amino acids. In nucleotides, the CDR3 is TGTGCCAGCAGCCCGGCGCGGGAGGTTAGCAATGAGCAGTTCTTC. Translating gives CASSPAREVSNEQFF.

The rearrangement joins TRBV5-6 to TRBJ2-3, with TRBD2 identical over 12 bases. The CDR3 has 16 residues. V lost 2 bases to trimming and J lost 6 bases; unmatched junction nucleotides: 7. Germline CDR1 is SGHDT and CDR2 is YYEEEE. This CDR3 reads CASSFRLAGVGDTQYF. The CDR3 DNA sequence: TGTGCCAGCAGCTTCCGACTAGCGGGAGTGGGGGATACGCAGTATTTT.

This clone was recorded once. The CDR3 DNA reads TGCGCCAGCAGTGGCGGTTCGTCGCGTGAGCAGTACTTC. This translates into CASSGGSSREQYF. The chain uses TRBV5-1 and TRBJ2-7; D is undetermined. Between the trimmed V and J ends, which lost 5 bases and 7 bases, there was a span of 16 bases. The CDR3 is made up of 13 amino acids. CDR1 and CDR2 from the germline V gene are SGHRS and YFSETQ.

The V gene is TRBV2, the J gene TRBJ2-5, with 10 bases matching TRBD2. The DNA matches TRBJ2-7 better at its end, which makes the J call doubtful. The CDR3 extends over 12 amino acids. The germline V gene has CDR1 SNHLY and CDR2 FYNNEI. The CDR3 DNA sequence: TGTGCCAGCCTAGCGGGAGTGGACGAGCAGTACTTC. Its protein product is CASLAGVDEQYF.

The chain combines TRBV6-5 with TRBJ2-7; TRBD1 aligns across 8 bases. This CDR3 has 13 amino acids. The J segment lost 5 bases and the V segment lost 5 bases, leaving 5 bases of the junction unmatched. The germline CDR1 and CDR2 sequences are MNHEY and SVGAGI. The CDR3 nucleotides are TGTGCCAGCAGTCAGACAGGGGTCCACGAGCAGTACTTC. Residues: CASSQTGVHEQYF.

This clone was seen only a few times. CDR3 coding DNA: TGTGCCAGTAGTATATCGCCATATTACGAGCAGTACTTC. Residues: CASSISPYYEQYF. The rearrangement uses TRBV19 and TRBJ2-7; the D is unclear. Germline V lookup: CDR1 LNHDA, CDR2 SQIVND (reference sequence). The CDR3 contains 13 residues. The V end was cut by 2 bases, the J end by 4 bases, with 9 bases between.

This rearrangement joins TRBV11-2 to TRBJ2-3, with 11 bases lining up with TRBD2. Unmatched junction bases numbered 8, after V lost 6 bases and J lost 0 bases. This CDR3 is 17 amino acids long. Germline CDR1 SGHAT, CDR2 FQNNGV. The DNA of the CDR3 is TGTGCCAGCAGTCCTTACTCTAGCGGGGGGAGCACAGATACGCAGTATTTT. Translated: CASSPYSSGGSTDTQYF.

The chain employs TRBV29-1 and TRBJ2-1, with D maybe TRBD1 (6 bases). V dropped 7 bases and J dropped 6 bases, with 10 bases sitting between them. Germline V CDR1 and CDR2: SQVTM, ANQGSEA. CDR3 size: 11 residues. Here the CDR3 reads CSADRTNEQFF. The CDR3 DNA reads TGCAGCGCTGACAGGACCAATGAGCAGTTCTTC.

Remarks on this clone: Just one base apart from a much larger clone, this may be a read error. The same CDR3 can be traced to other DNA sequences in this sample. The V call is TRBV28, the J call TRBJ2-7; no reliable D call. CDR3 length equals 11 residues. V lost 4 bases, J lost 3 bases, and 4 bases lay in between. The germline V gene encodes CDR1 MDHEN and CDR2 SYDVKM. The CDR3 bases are TGTGCCAGCAGTTCAGACTACGAGCAGTACTTC. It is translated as CASSSDYEQYF. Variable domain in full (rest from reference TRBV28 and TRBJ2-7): DVKVTQSSRYLVKRTGEKVFLECVQDMDHENMFWYRQDPGLGLRLIYFSYDVKMKEKGDIPEGYSVSREKKERFSLILESASTNQTSMYLCASSSDYEQYFGPGTRLTVT.

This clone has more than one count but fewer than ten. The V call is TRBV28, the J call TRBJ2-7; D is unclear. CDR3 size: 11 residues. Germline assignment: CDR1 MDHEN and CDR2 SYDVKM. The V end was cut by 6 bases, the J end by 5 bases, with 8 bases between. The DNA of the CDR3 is TGTGCCAGCAGGGGCGCGGACGAGCAGTACTTC. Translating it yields CASRGADEQYF.

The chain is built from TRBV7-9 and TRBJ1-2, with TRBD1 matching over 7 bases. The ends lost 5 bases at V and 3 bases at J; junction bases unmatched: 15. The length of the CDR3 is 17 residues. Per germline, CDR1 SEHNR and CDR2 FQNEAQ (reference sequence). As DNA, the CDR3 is TGTGCCAGCAGCCCCCGACAGGGTACCCCGACCGACTATGGCTACACCTTC. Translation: CASSPRQGTPTDYGYTF.

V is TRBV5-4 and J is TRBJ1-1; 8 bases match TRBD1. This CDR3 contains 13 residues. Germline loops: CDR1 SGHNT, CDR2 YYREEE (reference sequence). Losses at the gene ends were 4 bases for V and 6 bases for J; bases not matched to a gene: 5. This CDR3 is CASSQEDRAEAFF. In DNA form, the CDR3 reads TGTGCCAGCAGCCAGGAGGACAGGGCTGAAGCTTTCTTT. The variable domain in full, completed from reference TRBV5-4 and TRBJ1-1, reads ETGVTQSPTHLIKTRGQQVTLRCSSQSGHNTVSWYQQALGQGPQFIFQYYREEENGRGNFPPRFSGLQFPNYSSELNVNALELDDSALYLCASSQEDRAEAFFGQGTRLTVV.

CDR3 protein: CASSEEGGRDNEQFF. The CDR3 nucleotides read TGTGCCAGCAGTGAAGAGGGCGGGAGGGACAATGAGCAGTTCTTC. The genes are TRBV6-1 and TRBJ2-1; 9 bases are shared with TRBD2. Germline V gene data show CDR1 as MNHNS and CDR2 as SASEGT. J was trimmed by 5 bases and V by 1 base; bases with no gene match: 3. This CDR3 comprises 15 residues.